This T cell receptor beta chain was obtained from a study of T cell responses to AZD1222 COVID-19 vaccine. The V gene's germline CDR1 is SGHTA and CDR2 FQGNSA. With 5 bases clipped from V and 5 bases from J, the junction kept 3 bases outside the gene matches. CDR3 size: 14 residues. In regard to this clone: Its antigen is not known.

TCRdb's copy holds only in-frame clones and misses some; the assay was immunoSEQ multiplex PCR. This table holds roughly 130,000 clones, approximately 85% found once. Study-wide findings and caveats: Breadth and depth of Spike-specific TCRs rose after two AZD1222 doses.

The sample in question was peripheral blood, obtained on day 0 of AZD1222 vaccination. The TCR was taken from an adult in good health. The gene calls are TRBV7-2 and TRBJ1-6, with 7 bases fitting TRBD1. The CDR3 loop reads CASSRDRDNSPLHF. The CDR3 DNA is TGTGCCAGCAGCAGGGACAGAGATAATTCACCCCTCCACTTT.